This T cell receptor (beta chain) was profiled in a study of cytomegalovirus exposure and HLA in healthy donors. This clone came up a few times. Germline V lookup: CDR1 SGDLS, CDR2 YYNGEE. The CDR3 is made up of 17 amino acids. V shed 5 bases and J 5 bases; nucleotides not matched to a gene: 15. Researchers ran the PCR with 60 Vbeta and 13 Jbeta primers. Assay used: immunoSEQ multiplex PCR; TCRdb lists only in-frame clones, some missing. The data show more than 95,000 clones, 75% to 85% seen once. This sequence joins TRBV9 and TRBJ2-3, with 9 bases identical to TRBD2. This receptor was taken from a man between 25 and 39 years old in good health and CMV-seropositive. Sequencing was performed on PBMCs. CDR3 residues: CASSSGPERGDLDTQYF. CDR3 coding DNA: TGTGCCAGCAGTTCAGGCCCCGAGCGGGGGGATTTAGATACGCAGTATTTT.